This entry features one T cell receptor (beta chain) sequence. TCR beta sequences were obtained from blood CD8+ and CD4+ T cells. The CDR3 covers 17 residues. V lost 4 bases and J lost 5, with 24 bases in between. Looked up from germline, CDR1 is SGHVS and CDR2 is FQNEAQ. The record originates from a study of CD8 T cells in Susac syndrome. Reverse transcription of roughly 0.45 to 1 ug RNA was carried out with random hexamers. immunoSEQ multiplex PCR amplified TCR beta CDR3 across 54 Vbeta, 13 Jbeta. TCRdb recomputed calls from the immunoSEQ multiplex PCR reads with MiXCR, one row per CDR3 protein. The profile covers approximately 160,000 distinct CDR3 sequences, with approximately 90% appearing a single time and approximately 0.082% taken by the ten largest.

The TCR originated in a human donor in good health. Sequencing input: CD4+ T cells from PBMCs. The chain employs TRBV7-8 and TRBJ2-7; perhaps TRBD2 as D (7 bases). The CDR3 DNA reads as TGTGCCAGCAGCTCCCCTCGGGGAGGGGGAAGTTTCGACGAGCAGTACTTC. Its translation is CASSSPRGGGSFDEQYF.